The 24 T cell receptor beta chains below come from one sample, sequenced in a study of blood T cell repertoires in COVID-19. The table came from immunoSEQ multiplex PCR; TCRdb's copy has only in-frame clones and leaves some out. The sample records approximately 200,000 clones, approximately 86% being singletons. The sequencing input was PBMCs or T cells enriched from blood (not recorded which). Receptors were obtained from a woman in her 30s who had been exposed to COVID-19.

The CDR3 DNA sequence: TGTGCCAGCAGTCAGGGGGAGAACACTGAAGCTTTCTTT. Amino acids: CASSQGENTEAFF. The chain has TRBV6-5 and TRBJ1-1, with 7 bases identical to TRBD1. This CDR3 comprises 13 residues. Germline assignment: CDR1 MNHEY and CDR2 SVGAGI. V lost 5 bases to trimming and J lost 1 base; unmatched junction nucleotides: 1.

The chain links TRBV19 to TRBJ2-7; 11 bases line up with TRBD2. V was pared by 7 bases and J by 6 bases, with 8 bases of the junction left unmatched. The CDR3 is 14 amino acids. Germline-derived CDR1 and CDR2 are LNHDA and SQIVND (reference sequence). This chain's CDR3 is CASNPSGGRSEQYF. The DNA for the CDR3 is TGTGCCAGTAACCCTAGCGGGGGGCGTTCCGAGCAGTACTTC.

The chain joins TRBV18 to TRBJ1-1; TRBD1 agrees at 7 bases. There are 16 residues in the CDR3. Germline loops: CDR1 KGHSH, CDR2 LQKENI. With V trimmed by 6 bases and J by 8 bases, 18 bases remained unmatched. In nucleotides, the CDR3 is TGTGCCAGCTCGCAAGCCCGACAGGGCCGCCGAATCGAAGCTTTCTTT. Encoded protein: CASSQARQGRRIEAFF.

The rearrangement links TRBV6-5 to TRBJ2-7; 9 nucleotides agree with TRBD1. This CDR3 has 13 residues. Germline trimming cut 6 bases from V and 7 bases from J; bases unmatched to any gene: 7. Germline V gene sequence: CDR1 MNHEY, CDR2 SVGAGI. DNA for the CDR3: TGTGCCAGCAGGAAACAGGGGGCGGGGGAGCAGTACTTC. This codes for CASRKQGAGEQYF.

This chain joins TRBV15 and TRBJ1-2; the match to TRBD1 covers 7 bases. The V gene's germline CDR1 is LNHNV and CDR2 YYDKDF (reference sequence). The CDR3 is 15 residues long. Trimming cost V 4 bases and J 2 bases; bases outside gene matches: 7. CDR3 protein: CATSTYNRGNYGYTF. The CDR3 region has the DNA TGTGCCACCAGCACCTACAACAGGGGAAACTATGGCTACACCTTC.

The chain uses TRBV3-1 (or the pseudogene TRBV3-2) and TRBJ1-1; D is uncertain. Germline CDR1 and CDR2: LGHDT and YNNKEL (reference sequence). The CDR3 is made up of 15 amino acids. The ends were cut back, 7 bases at V and 1 base at J, with 16 bases in the middle. CDR3 nucleotides: TGTGCCAGCAACGCTGGAGGGTGGGGGAACACTGAAGCTTTCTTT. Amino acid sequence: CASNAGGWGNTEAFF.

The chain recombines TRBV5-1 with TRBJ2-6; 12 bases are a match to TRBD1. Trimming removed 2 bases from V and 2 bases from J; junction bases left unmatched: 8. The length of the CDR3 is 19 residues. CDR1 and CDR2 (germline): SGHRS, YFSETQ. This CDR3 is CASSLSGTGGFAGANVLTF. CDR3 in DNA: TGCGCCAGCAGCTTATCCGGGACAGGGGGCTTTGCTGGGGCCAACGTCCTGACTTTC.

This CDR3 is CASSSIGRGGHSELFF. The CDR3 bases are TGTGCCAGCAGTTCAATCGGGCGGGGGGGCCATTCGGAGCTGTTTTTT. The rearrangement uses TRBV28 and TRBJ2-2; 9 bases agree with TRBD2. The germline gives CDR1 MDHEN, CDR2 SYDVKM. Germline trimming cut 4 bases from V and 10 bases from J; bases unmatched to any gene: 13. This CDR3 has 16 amino acids.

The V gene is TRBV19, the J gene TRBJ2-3; the match to TRBD2 covers 7 bases. This CDR3 comprises 15 residues. V shed 10 bases, J shed 0 bases, and the junction held 10 bases outside the gene matches. In germline, CDR1 is LNHDA, CDR2 SQIVND (reference sequence). CDR3 DNA sequence: TGTGCCACCCGCGGGAGAACAGCTAGCACAGATACGCAGTATTTT. Its translation: CATRGRTASTDTQYF.

V usage is TRBV7-8 and J usage is TRBJ1-4; a possible D gene is TRBD1 (6 bases). CDR3 length: 14 residues. V was trimmed by 6 bases and J by 8 bases, leaving 16 bases between them. From germline, CDR1 is SGHVS and CDR2 FQNEAQ. DNA of the CDR3: TGTGCCAGCAGGGACAGTCCCGGCGACGAAAAACTGTTTTTT. Encoded protein: CASRDSPGDEKLFF.

V usage is TRBV6-5 and J usage is TRBJ2-7, with TRBD1 matching 7 bases. The CDR3 spans 14 residues. J lost 1 base, V lost 7 bases, and 7 bases had no gene match. Germline-derived CDR1 and CDR2 are MNHEY and SVGAGI. DNA for the CDR3: TGTGCCAGCACCCCAAGGGGACAGTCCTACGAGCAGTACTTC. It encodes CASTPRGQSYEQYF.

The chain carries TRBV23-1 and TRBJ2-1, with D perhaps matching TRBD2 (7 bases). TRBV23-1 is assigned to the ORF class and has an uncertain function. V gave up 2 bases and J gave up 4 bases, with 27 bases separating them. The CDR3 runs to 20 residues. CDR3 amino acids: CASSQGRGEAYPLRYNEQFF. The DNA of the CDR3 is TGCGCCAGCAGTCAAGGGAGGGGGGAGGCATACCCGCTTCGTTACAATGAGCAGTTCTTC.

V usage is TRBV11-2 and J usage is TRBJ2-3; 11 bases align to TRBD2. Germline V CDR1 and CDR2: SGHAT, FQNNGV. The length of the CDR3 is 16 residues. J was trimmed by 6 bases and V by 5 bases; bases with no gene match: 10. CDR3 coding DNA: TGTGCCAGCAGCCGGCTTAGCGGGGGGGAAAGCGATACGCAGTATTTT. Its protein product is CASSRLSGGESDTQYF.

Written as DNA, the CDR3 is TGTGCCAGTAGTATAGAGACAGCTGGTTATGGCTACACCTTC. This translates into CASSIETAGYGYTF. The chain carries TRBV19 and TRBJ1-2, with a weak D call TRBD1 (5 bases). V dropped 0 bases and J dropped 5 bases, with 10 bases sitting between them. Germline V gene lookup returns CDR1 LNHDA and CDR2 SQIVND (reference sequence). This CDR3 is built from 14 residues.

The gene calls are TRBV11-2 and TRBJ1-1; 7 positions match TRBD1. V lost 3 bases and J lost 5; bases outside the gene matches: 6. The CDR3 is 14 residues long. Germline loops: CDR1 SGHAT, CDR2 FQNNGV. CDR3 sequence: CASSFTGARTEAFF. The CDR3 bases are TGTGCCAGCAGCTTTACAGGGGCGAGGACTGAAGCTTTCTTT.

The V call is TRBV7-8, the J call TRBJ2-3; a possible D gene is TRBD2 (5 bases). There are 13 residues in the CDR3. The germline V and J ends were trimmed by 4 bases and 3 bases, with 8 bases remaining between them. Per the germline V gene, CDR1 is SGHVS and CDR2 is FQNEAQ. The CDR3, as DNA: TGTGCCAGCAGCTCCGGGATTACAGATACGCAGTATTTT. Translation gives CASSSGITDTQYF.

The CDR3 region is CASSIGQGSEQYF. The CDR3 DNA sequence: TGTGCCAGTAGTATAGGACAGGGAAGCGAGCAGTACTTC. The genes are TRBV19 and TRBJ2-7; 7 nucleotides line up with TRBD1. The CDR3 is 13 residues long. Germline V gives CDR1 LNHDA, CDR2 SQIVND (reference sequence). The ends lost 1 base at V and 6 bases at J; junction bases unmatched: 3.

This clone was detected once. The chain has TRBV2 and TRBJ1-6, with 9 positions matching TRBD1. Germline CDR1 and CDR2: SNHLY and FYNNEI. Losses at the gene ends were 8 bases for V and 10 bases for J; bases not matched to a gene: 15. CDR3 size: 16 residues. CDR3 region: CASSTPYRGRKSPLHF. CDR3 nucleotide sequence: TGTGCCAGCTCAACGCCGTACAGGGGGCGAAAGTCACCCCTCCACTTT.

This clone was found once. The chain recombines TRBV7-8 with TRBJ1-5; D is perhaps TRBD1 (6 bases). The CDR3 length is 13 residues. Trimming pared 3 bases from V and 4 bases from J, leaving 7 bases between. CDR1 and CDR2 from the germline V gene are SGHVS and FQNEAQ. CDR3 DNA sequence: TGTGCCAGCAGCTTTGACAGGAATCAGCCCCAGCATTTT. Translated, it gives CASSFDRNQPQHF.

The chain is built from TRBV15 and TRBJ2-7, with D possibly TRBD1 on 5 matching bases. With 0 bases removed from V and 5 bases from J, the gap between germline ends came to 14 bases. This CDR3 has 15 residues. Germline CDR1 is LNHNV and CDR2 is YYDKDF (reference sequence). Written as DNA, the CDR3 is TGTGCCACCAGCAGAGATCTTGGTGCCAGGGACGAGCAGTACTTC. Translated, it gives CATSRDLGARDEQYF. Combining the CDR3 with reference TRBV15 and TRBJ2-7 gives the whole variable domain DAMVIQNPRYQVTQFGKPVTLSCSQTLNHNVMYWYQQKSSQAPKLLFHYYDKDFNNEADTPDNFQSRRPNTSFCFLDIRSPGLGDTAMYLCATSRDLGARDEQYFGPGTRLTVT.

V usage is TRBV13 and J usage is TRBJ2-1; the match to TRBD2 covers 11 bases. The CDR3 extends over 16 amino acids. Germline trimming cut 2 bases from V and 6 bases from J; bases unmatched to any gene: 6. The germline CDR1 and CDR2 sequences are PRHDT and FYEKMQ (reference sequence). The DNA of the CDR3 is TGTGCCAGCAGCTTATTGACTAGCGGGGTGGGCAATGAGCAGTTCTTC. This encodes CASSLLTSGVGNEQFF.

This chain links TRBV10-2 with TRBJ1-1; 7 nucleotides line up with TRBD1. In germline, CDR1 is WSHSY, CDR2 SAAADI. The V gene end was trimmed by 5 bases and the J gene end by 3 bases; junction bases not matched to a gene: 3. This CDR3 region has 13 residues. Here the CDR3 DNA reads TGCGCCAGCAGTAGTCAGGGGGACACTGAAGCTTTCTTT. It yields the protein CASSSQGDTEAFF.

The rearrangement joins TRBV4-2 to TRBJ2-4, with D maybe TRBD1 (6 bases). Germline loops: CDR1 LGHNA, CDR2 YNFKEQ. V dropped 1 base and J dropped 2 bases, with 9 bases sitting between them. This CDR3 has 15 amino acids. The CDR3: CASSQAGTSKNIQYF. The CDR3 DNA follows: TGTGCCAGCAGCCAAGCCGGGACATCCAAAAACATTCAGTACTTC.

The chain carries TRBV9 and TRBJ2-1; the match to TRBD2 covers 7 bases. CDR3 size: 16 residues. V trimming: 0 bases; J trimming: 3 bases; junction bases outside the gene matches: 6. Germline V gene lookup returns CDR1 SGDLS and CDR2 YYNGEE. Here the CDR3 reads CASSVGGAGSYNEQFF. The CDR3 nucleotides read TGTGCCAGCAGCGTAGGCGGAGCGGGAAGCTACAATGAGCAGTTCTTC. The entire variable domain, with the rest obtained from reference TRBV9 and TRBJ2-1, is as follows: DSGVTQTPKHLITATGQRVTLRCSPRSGDLSVYWYQQSLDQGLQFLIQYYNGEERAKGNILERFSAQQFPDLHSELNLSSLELGDSALYFCASSVGGAGSYNEQFFGPGTRLTVL.